This T cell receptor beta chain was found in a study of shared clonotypes between healthy human individuals. About the study: Used for every donor were three CD4 naive, three CD4 memory, two CD8 naive and one CD8 memory plate.

The V and J ends lost 5 bases and 3 bases respectively, with 14 bases between them. Germline V gene lookup returns CDR1 SNHLY and CDR2 FYNNEI. The CDR3 has 15 amino acids. Study results and limitations: Several donors held around 5% of naive CD4 clonotypes in common. Estimated richness values were generally larger in naive subsets than in memory subsets. Deeper or shallower sequencing was expected to change how clonotypes are shared among donors.

With regard to this clone: Its antigen is not known.

TCRdb's table, derived via immunoSEQ multiplex PCR, lists solely in-frame clones and lacks some. In the table there are 2 million to 2.5 million clones, approximately 95% of which are singletons. This chain uses TRBV2 with TRBJ1-5; tentative D call: TRBD1 (6 bases). The sequenced sample was naive CD4+ T cells sorted from blood. As to subset: CD45RA+ positively selected. The sequence was collected from a man between 18 and 29 years old in good health. CDR3 in amino acids: CASSPDRAYNQPQHF. The DNA of the CDR3 is TGTGCCAGCAGTCCGGACAGAGCCTACAATCAGCCCCAGCATTTT. Using reference TRBV2 and TRBJ1-5 for the parts outside the CDR3, the full variable domain is EPEVTQTPSHQVTQMGQEVILRCVPISNHLYFYWYRQILGQKVEFLVSFYNNEISEKSEIFDDQFSVERPDGSNFTLKIRSTKLEDSAMYFCASSPDRAYNQPQHFGDGTRLSIL.